The rows below give T cell receptor beta chains drawn from one sample of a study of blood T cell repertoires in COVID-19. Profiling relied on immunoSEQ multiplex PCR, and the TCRdb table lists in-frame clones only, not all of them. The data show 90,000 to 130,000 clones, with around 90% seen just once and about 3.5% held by the top ten. The specimen sequenced was peripheral blood. These receptors originate from a woman between 50 and 59 years old with acute or convalescent COVID-19. The CDR3 runs from the conserved cysteine through the conserved F or W. A D gene is named only where the DNA matches it firmly. Clone size appears in some rows only: once, few, many, or a class for an expanded clone.

J,size,V,D,CDR3,DNA
TRBJ1-5,NA,TRBV24-1,TRBD1,CATSPGQGFQPQHF,TGTGCCACCAGTCCGGGACAGGGTTTTCAGCCCCAGCATTTT
TRBJ1-5,NA,TRBV7-2,NA,CASSQPAGGNQPQHF,TGTGCCAGCAGCCAACCAGCGGGGGGAAATCAGCCCCAGCATTTT
TRBJ1-6,once,TRBV5-1,NA,CASSLRDTSSPLHF,TGCGCCAGCAGCTTGAGGGACACGAGTTCACCCCTCCACTTT
TRBJ2-5,NA,TRBV18,NA,CASSPLRKESETQYF,TGTGCCAGCTCACCTCTGAGGAAAGAATCGGAGACCCAGTACTTC
TRBJ1-6,NA,TRBV7-2,NA,CASSGGVNSPLHF,TGTGCCAGCAGCGGCGGGGTGAATTCACCCCTCCACTTT
TRBJ2-1,NA,TRBV6-6,TRBD1,CASSPFRDSFYNEQFF,TGTGCCAGCAGCCCGTTCCGGGACAGCTTCTACAATGAGCAGTTCTTC
TRBJ2-7,NA,TRBV4-2,NA,CASSPYRDYSYEQYF,TGTGCCAGCAGCCCTTACAGGGATTACTCCTACGAGCAGTACTTC
TRBJ2-2,NA,TRBV24-1,TRBD1,CATSDPRGRKPGELFF,TGTGCCACCAGTGATCCAAGGGGGCGTAAGCCCGGGGAGCTGTTTTTT
TRBJ2-1,NA,TRBV19,TRBD2,CAAGTSGRGEQFF,TGTGCCGCGGGGACTAGCGGGAGAGGTGAGCAGTTCTTC
TRBJ1-4,NA,TRBV18,TRBD1,CASSPGQGEREKLFF,TGTGCCAGCTCACCGGGACAGGGGGAGCGGGAAAAACTGTTTTTT
TRBJ2-5,NA,TRBV6-2/TRBV6-3,TRBD1,CASSPGDRVQETQYF,TGTGCCAGCAGCCCGGGGGACAGGGTCCAAGAGACCCAGTACTTC
TRBJ1-1,NA,TRBV14,NA,CASSQGAAGKNTEAFF,TGTGCCAGCAGCCAAGGGGCAGCGGGGAAGAACACTGAAGCTTTCTTT
TRBJ1-2,NA,TRBV7-2,TRBD1,CASSLRTGGQGGYTF,TGTGCCAGCAGCCTTCGGACAGGGGGCCAAGGGGGCTACACCTTC
TRBJ1-5,NA,TRBV19,TRBD1,CASSIRQGALDQPQHF,TGTGCCAGTAGTATTCGCCAGGGGGCATTAGATCAGCCCCAGCATTTT
TRBJ2-5,NA,TRBV5-6,TRBD2,CASSTLAGGLGETQYF,TGTGCCAGCAGCACCTTAGCGGGAGGGCTAGGGGAGACCCAGTACTTC
TRBJ1-2,NA,TRBV5-4,NA,CASSLQGHVNYGYTF,TGTGCCAGCAGCTTACAGGGACACGTTAACTATGGCTACACCTTC
TRBJ2-1,NA,TRBV6-1,NA,CASSEPGLSYNEQFF,TGTGCCAGCAGTGAACCGGGACTCTCCTACAATGAGCAGTTCTTC
TRBJ1-2,once,TRBV3-1/TRBV3-2,TRBD1,CASSTFDRDHGYTF,TGTGCCAGCAGTACTTTCGACAGGGACCATGGCTACACCTTC
TRBJ2-7,NA,TRBV3-1/TRBV3-2,NA,CASSQVRASEQYF,TGTGCCAGCAGCCAAGTTCGAGCCTCCGAGCAGTACTTC
TRBJ2-5,NA,TRBV11-3,NA,CASSLGQGPEGALQETQYF,TGTGCCAGCAGCTTAGGTCAGGGCCCGGAGGGGGCCCTTCAAGAGACCCAGTACTTC
TRBJ2-7,few,TRBV12-3/TRBV12-4,NA,CASSLSGRVEQYF,TGTGCCAGCAGTTTATCCGGCAGGGTTGAGCAGTACTTC
TRBJ2-1,NA,TRBV2,TRBD1,CASSNTQEGAEQFF,TGTGCCAGCAGTAATACTCAAGAGGGGGCTGAGCAGTTCTTC
TRBJ2-1,NA,TRBV19,NA,CASSIGLSNEQFF,TGTGCCAGTAGTATAGGACTTTCTAATGAGCAGTTCTTC
TRBJ1-5,NA,TRBV19,NA,CASSFLDRTQPQHF,TGTGCCAGTAGTTTCCTTGACAGAACTCAGCCCCAGCATTTT
TRBJ2-2,NA,TRBV7-2,NA,CASSLVPGIGGELFF,TGTGCCAGCAGCTTAGTCCCGGGAATTGGCGGGGAGCTGTTTTTT
TRBJ2-2,NA,TRBV29-1,TRBD2,CSVAGGTSELAGELFF,TGCAGCGTCGCAGGGGGGACTAGCGAATTGGCCGGGGAGCTGTTTTTT
TRBJ2-5,NA,TRBV18,TRBD1,CASKEGAETQYF,TGTGCCAGCAAAGAGGGGGCAGAGACCCAGTACTTC
TRBJ2-5,NA,TRBV15,TRBD2,CATDPGLAGGGETQYF,TGTGCCACCGATCCGGGACTAGCGGGAGGAGGAGAGACCCAGTACTTC
TRBJ2-7,NA,TRBV5-1,NA,CASSLGPGLGAYEQYF,TGCGCCAGCAGCTTGGGCCCGGGACTGGGGGCCTACGAGCAGTACTTC
TRBJ2-1,NA,TRBV19,TRBD2,CASASGRAADEQFF,TGTGCTAGTGCTAGCGGGAGGGCCGCCGATGAGCAGTTCTTC
TRBJ2-2,NA,TRBV6-4,TRBD2,CASSREAGGNLGTGELFF,TGTGCCAGCAGTCGCGAAGCGGGAGGCAACTTAGGCACCGGGGAGCTGTTTTTT
TRBJ2-7,NA,TRBV6-5,TRBD1,CASRKGQESYEQYF,TGTGCCAGCAGGAAGGGACAGGAGTCCTACGAGCAGTACTTC
TRBJ2-5,once,TRBV27,TRBD2,CASSPGLAPETQYF,TGTGCCAGCAGTCCGGGACTAGCCCCGGAGACCCAGTACTTC
TRBJ2-5,NA,TRBV5-1,TRBD1,CASSPRGKQGAVFVGVQETQYF,TGCGCCAGCAGCCCGCGTGGAAAACAGGGGGCGGTTTTTGTGGGTGTCCAAGAGACCCAGTACTTC
TRBJ2-2,NA,TRBV5-1,NA,CASSLAGNTGELFF,TGCGCCAGCAGCTTGGCCGGGAACACCGGGGAGCTGTTTTTT
TRBJ2-7,NA,TRBV20-1,TRBD2,CSASPLERGFYEQYF,TGCAGTGCTAGTCCCCTAGAGCGGGGATTCTACGAGCAGTACTTC
TRBJ1-1,NA,TRBV6-5,TRBD1,CASSSYQRQGTEAFF,TGTGCCAGCAGTTCTTACCAGCGACAGGGCACTGAAGCTTTCTTT
TRBJ2-1,NA,TRBV29-1,TRBD2,CSVEGVFGLAGLLSNEQFF,TGCAGCGTTGAAGGGGTCTTTGGACTAGCGGGCCTCCTTTCAAATGAGCAGTTCTTC
TRBJ2-1,few,TRBV5-8,NA,CASSSPRGGLLHEQFF,TGTGCCAGCAGCTCCCCCAGGGGAGGGCTCTTGCATGAGCAGTTCTTC
TRBJ1-2,NA,TRBV2,TRBD1,CASRGQGDFSGYTF,TGTGCCAGCAGAGGACAGGGTGATTTTTCGGGCTACACCTTC
TRBJ2-7,NA,TRBV29-1,TRBD1,CSVRQGGTYEQYF,TGCAGCGTTCGACAGGGGGGTACCTACGAGCAGTACTTC
TRBJ2-2,NA,TRBV6-2/TRBV6-3,TRBD2,CASSYPALAAINTGELFF,TGTGCCAGCAGTTACCCAGCACTAGCGGCAATTAACACCGGGGAGCTGTTTTTT
TRBJ2-2,NA,TRBV11-2,NA,CATRSGGGGTGELFF,TGTGCCACCCGTTCGGGGGGAGGGGGCACCGGGGAGCTGTTTTTT
TRBJ2-7,NA,TRBV6-6,TRBD2,CASAGLPSEQYF,TGTGCCAGCGCGGGACTACCCTCCGAGCAGTACTTC
TRBJ1-1,few,TRBV30,NA,CAWRSNRSPEAFF,TGTGCCTGGAGGTCTAACCGCTCCCCTGAAGCTTTCTTT
TRBJ2-5,NA,TRBV29-1,NA,CSVPLRGTQYF,TGCAGCGTCCCTCTCCGGGGGACCCAGTACTTC
TRBJ1-2,NA,TRBV6-5,NA,CASMSQGYNYGYTF,TGTGCCAGCATGTCCCAGGGTTACAACTATGGCTACACCTTC
TRBJ2-7,few,TRBV6-5,NA,CASSSSPGDYEQYF,TGTGCCAGCAGTTCCTCTCCCGGGGACTACGAGCAGTACTTC
TRBJ1-5,NA,TRBV19,NA,CASSIGGRRNQPQHF,TGTGCCAGTAGTATTGGAGGGAGGCGCAATCAGCCCCAGCATTTT
TRBJ2-3,once,TRBV24-1,TRBD2,CATSGGGRGTDTQYF,TGTGCCACCAGTGGGGGCGGGAGAGGCACAGATACGCAGTATTTT
TRBJ2-5,NA,TRBV4-2,TRBD2,CASSTSGPVETQYF,TGTGCCAGCAGTACTAGCGGGCCCGTGGAGACCCAGTACTTC
TRBJ2-1,NA,TRBV10-3,NA,CAISESAAEQFF,TGTGCCATCAGTGAGTCCGCGGCTGAGCAGTTCTTC
TRBJ2-3,NA,TRBV29-1,TRBD2,CSVEGLAATDTQYF,TGCAGCGTTGAGGGACTAGCGGCCACAGATACGCAGTATTTT
TRBJ1-2,NA,TRBV6-5,NA,CASSYSGRIDGYTF,TGTGCCAGCAGTTACTCGGGCAGAATAGATGGCTACACCTTC
TRBJ1-5,few,TRBV30,NA,CAWSQFTGNQPQHF,TGTGCCTGGAGTCAATTTACAGGGAATCAGCCCCAGCATTTT
TRBJ1-3,NA,TRBV7-9,NA,CASSIRNGRGLEDTIYF,TGTGCCAGCAGCATCCGAAACGGGAGGGGCCTGGAGGACACCATATATTTT
TRBJ2-3,NA,TRBV28,TRBD2,CASTRGGTDTQYF,TGTGCCAGTACTCGGGGGGGTACAGATACGCAGTATTTT
TRBJ2-3,NA,TRBV6-6,TRBD2,CASSSGTSVSDTQYF,TGTGCCAGCAGTTCCGGGACTAGCGTCTCAGATACGCAGTATTTT
TRBJ2-5,NA,TRBV2,NA,CASSLSRTLQETQYF,TGTGCCAGCAGCCTGAGTCGGACACTCCAAGAGACCCAGTACTTC
TRBJ2-1,NA,TRBV27,TRBD2,CASSLRSSGSPKSYNEQFF,TGTGCCAGCAGTTTAAGGTCTAGCGGGAGTCCTAAGTCCTACAATGAGCAGTTCTTC